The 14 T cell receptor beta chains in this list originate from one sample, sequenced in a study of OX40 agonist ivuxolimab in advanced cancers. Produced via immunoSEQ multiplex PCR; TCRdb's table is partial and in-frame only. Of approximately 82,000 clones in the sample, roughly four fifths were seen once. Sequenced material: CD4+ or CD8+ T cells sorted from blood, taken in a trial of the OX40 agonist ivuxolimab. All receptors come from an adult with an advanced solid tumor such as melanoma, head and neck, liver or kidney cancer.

CDR3 DNA sequence: TGCGCCAGCAGCCAGCGCGGCAAAAACACTGAAGCTTTCTTT. This sequence encodes CASSQRGKNTEAFF. This chain joins TRBV5-1 and TRBJ1-1; the D is unclear. Germline assignment: CDR1 SGHRS and CDR2 YFSETQ. There are 14 residues in the CDR3. V was pared by 4 bases and J by 2 bases, with 12 bases between.

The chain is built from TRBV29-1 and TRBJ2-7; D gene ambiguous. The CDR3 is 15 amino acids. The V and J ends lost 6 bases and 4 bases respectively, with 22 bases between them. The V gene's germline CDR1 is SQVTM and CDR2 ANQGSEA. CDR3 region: CSVKSGPWGDYEQYF. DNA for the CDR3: TGCAGCGTCAAATCCGGGCCCTGGGGTGATTACGAGCAGTACTTC.

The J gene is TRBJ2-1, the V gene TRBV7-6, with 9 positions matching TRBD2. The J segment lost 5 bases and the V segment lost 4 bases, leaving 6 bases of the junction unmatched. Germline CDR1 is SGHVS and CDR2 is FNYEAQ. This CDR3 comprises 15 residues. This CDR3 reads CASSYGTSSNNEQFF. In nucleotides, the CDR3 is TGTGCCAGCAGCTACGGGACTAGCAGTAACAATGAGCAGTTCTTC.

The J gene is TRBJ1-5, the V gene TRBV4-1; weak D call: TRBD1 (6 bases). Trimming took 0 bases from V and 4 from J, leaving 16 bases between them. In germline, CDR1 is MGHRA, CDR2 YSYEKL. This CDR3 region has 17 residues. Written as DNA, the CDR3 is TGCGCCAGCAGCCAAGATAACAGGGCAGGGTGGAATCAGCCCCAGCATTTT. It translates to CASSQDNRAGWNQPQHF.

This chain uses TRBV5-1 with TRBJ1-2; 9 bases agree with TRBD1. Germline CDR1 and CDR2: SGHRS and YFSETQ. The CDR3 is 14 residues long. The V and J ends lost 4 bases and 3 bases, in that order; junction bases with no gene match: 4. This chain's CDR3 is CASSPGTGYYGYTF. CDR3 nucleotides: TGCGCCAGCAGCCCGGGGACAGGGTACTATGGCTACACCTTC.

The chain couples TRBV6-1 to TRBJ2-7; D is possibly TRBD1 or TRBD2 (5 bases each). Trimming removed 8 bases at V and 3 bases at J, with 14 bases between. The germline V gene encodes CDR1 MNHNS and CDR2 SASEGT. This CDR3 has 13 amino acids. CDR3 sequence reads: CASGPGPFYEQYF. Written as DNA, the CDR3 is TGTGCCAGCGGGCCGGGGCCCTTCTACGAGCAGTACTTC.

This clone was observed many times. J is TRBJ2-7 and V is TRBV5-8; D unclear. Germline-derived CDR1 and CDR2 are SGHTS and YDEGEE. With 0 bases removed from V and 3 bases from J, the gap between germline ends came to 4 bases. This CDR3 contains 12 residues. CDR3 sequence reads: CASSLAIYEQYF. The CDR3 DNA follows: TGTGCCAGCAGCTTGGCAATCTACGAGCAGTACTTC.

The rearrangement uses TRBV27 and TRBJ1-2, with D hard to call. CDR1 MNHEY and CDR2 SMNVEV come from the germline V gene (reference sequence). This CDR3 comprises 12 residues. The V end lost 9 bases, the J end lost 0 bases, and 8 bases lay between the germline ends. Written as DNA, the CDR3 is TGTGCCAGAGGGTGGGCTAACTATGGCTACACCTTC. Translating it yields CARGWANYGYTF.

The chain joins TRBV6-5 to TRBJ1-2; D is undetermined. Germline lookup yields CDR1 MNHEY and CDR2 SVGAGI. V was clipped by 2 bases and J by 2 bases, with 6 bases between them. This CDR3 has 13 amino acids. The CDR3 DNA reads TGTGCCAGCAGTTACGCACAGAACTATGGCTACACCTTC. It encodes CASSYAQNYGYTF.

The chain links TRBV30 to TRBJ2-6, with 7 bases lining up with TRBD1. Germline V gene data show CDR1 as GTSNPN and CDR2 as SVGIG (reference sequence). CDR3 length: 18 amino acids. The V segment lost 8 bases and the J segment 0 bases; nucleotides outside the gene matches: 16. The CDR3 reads CAGHEPGTAHSGANVLTF. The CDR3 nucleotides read TGTGCCGGACATGAGCCCGGGACAGCCCACTCTGGGGCCAACGTCCTGACTTTC.

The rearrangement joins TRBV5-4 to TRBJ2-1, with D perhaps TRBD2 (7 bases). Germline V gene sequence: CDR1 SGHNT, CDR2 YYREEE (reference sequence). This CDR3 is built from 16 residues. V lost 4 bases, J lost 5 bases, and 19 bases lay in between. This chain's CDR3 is CASSPRGGLEDNEQFF. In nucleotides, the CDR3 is TGTGCCAGCAGCCCGAGGGGGGGGCTAGAAGACAATGAGCAGTTCTTC. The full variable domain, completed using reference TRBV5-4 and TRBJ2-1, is ETGVTQSPTHLIKTRGQQVTLRCSSQSGHNTVSWYQQALGQGPQFIFQYYREEENGRGNFPPRFSGLQFPNYSSELNVNALELDDSALYLCASSPRGGLEDNEQFFGPGTRLTVL.

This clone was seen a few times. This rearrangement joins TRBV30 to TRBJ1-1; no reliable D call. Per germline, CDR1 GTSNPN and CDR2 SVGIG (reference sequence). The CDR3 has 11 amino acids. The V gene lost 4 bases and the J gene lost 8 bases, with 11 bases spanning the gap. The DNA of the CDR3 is TGTGCCTGGATTGCGGGGATGGAAGCTTTCTTT. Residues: CAWIAGMEAFF. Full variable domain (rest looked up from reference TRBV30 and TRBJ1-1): SQTIHQWPATLVQPVGSPLSLECTVEGTSNPNLYWYRQAAGRGLQLLFYSVGIGQISSEVPQNLSASRPQDRQFILSSKKLLLSDSGFYLCAWIAGMEAFFGQGTRLTVV.

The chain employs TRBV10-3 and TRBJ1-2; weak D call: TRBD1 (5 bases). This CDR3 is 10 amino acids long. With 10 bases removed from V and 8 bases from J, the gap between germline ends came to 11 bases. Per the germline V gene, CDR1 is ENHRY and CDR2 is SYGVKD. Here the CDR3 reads CASRENGYTF. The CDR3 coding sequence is TGTGCCAGCAGGGAGAACGGCTACACCTTC.

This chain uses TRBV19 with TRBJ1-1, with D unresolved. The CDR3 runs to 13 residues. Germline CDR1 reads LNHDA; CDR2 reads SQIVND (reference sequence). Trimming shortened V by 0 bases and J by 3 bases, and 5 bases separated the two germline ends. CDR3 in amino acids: CASSIERDTEAFF. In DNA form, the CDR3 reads TGTGCCAGTAGTATAGAACGGGACACTGAAGCTTTCTTT.